These 28 T cell receptor beta chains came from one sample sequenced in a study of a mutant IDH1 vaccine in newly diagnosed glioma. Described time point: baseline, week 1 (first vaccination visit). Treatment described: pre-vaccination baseline after standard-of-care therapy. This table comes from immunoSEQ multiplex PCR, and its TCRdb copy is limited to in-frame clones, with some not included. The profile covers roughly 16,000 clones, with about 77% appearing a single time and 8% to 10% taken by the ten largest. The sample consisted of PBMCs, taken from a glioma patient treated with radiotherapy, temozolomide or both. Receptors originate from a man aged 40-50 years with glioma.

The chain carries TRBV7-6 and TRBJ2-1, with D possibly matching TRBD2 (6 bases). With 4 bases removed from V and 8 bases from J, the gap between germline ends came to 12 bases. This CDR3 has 13 residues. Germline lookup yields CDR1 SGHVS and CDR2 FNYEAQ. The CDR3 loop reads CASSYYWGDEQFF. The CDR3, as DNA: TGTGCCAGCAGCTACTACTGGGGGGATGAGCAGTTCTTC.

This clone was observed a few times. V is TRBV7-2 and J is TRBJ2-1, with D uncertain. The CDR3 contains 11 residues. Per the germline V gene, CDR1 is SGHTA and CDR2 is FQGNSA. V was clipped by 6 bases and J by 11 bases, with 11 bases between them. CDR3 coding DNA: TGTGCCAGCAGGTCCCTTGGGAAGCAGTTCTTC. Its translation: CASRSLGKQFF.

The chain links TRBV6-6 to TRBJ2-7; a weak D match, TRBD1 (6 bases). Germline lookup yields CDR1 MNHNY and CDR2 SVGAGI (reference sequence). This CDR3 region has 14 residues. With 2 bases removed from V and 2 bases from J, the gap between germline ends came to 10 bases. The CDR3 DNA reads as TGTGCCAGCAGTTACACACAGGGTACCTACGAGCAGTACGTC. It yields the protein CASSYTQGTYEQYV.

V and J are TRBV5-4 and TRBJ2-1, with TRBD1 as a possible D gene (6 bases). Deletions cut 4 bases from V and 1 base from J, with 18 bases between. CDR1 and CDR2 (germline): SGHNT, YYREEE (reference sequence). This CDR3 region has 17 residues. Here the CDR3 reads CASSPAAWQGSYNEQFF. CDR3 DNA: TGTGCCAGCAGCCCCGCCGCATGGCAGGGGTCCTACAATGAGCAGTTCTTC.

The rearrangement joins TRBV7-9 to TRBJ1-4; D not certain. The CDR3 extends over 15 amino acids. Per germline, CDR1 SEHNR and CDR2 FQNEAQ (reference sequence). Trimming stripped 3 bases from V and 0 bases from J, with 8 bases between. DNA of the CDR3: TGTGCCAGCAGCTTTTGGCAGGCAACTAATGAAAAACTGTTTTTT. Protein: CASSFWQATNEKLFF.

In its sample, this clone was seen once. This chain connects TRBV28 to TRBJ2-5; 10 bases align to TRBD2. The DNA end is more similar to TRBJ2-7, so the J call may be wrong. The CDR3 contains 17 residues. Germline V gives CDR1 MDHEN, CDR2 SYDVKM. CDR3 nucleotides: TGTGCCAGCACCAAAGCGGGAGGGATTACTTACTCCTACGAGCAGTACTTC. This sequence encodes CASTKAGGITYSYEQYF.

The sample holds a few counts of this clone. As DNA, the CDR3 is TGTGCCAGCAGCTTGGTACAGAGAGACTATGGCTACACCTTC. This encodes CASSLVQRDYGYTF. The chain is built from TRBV5-6 and TRBJ1-2; D is unresolved. V gave up 0 bases and J gave up 3 bases, with 9 bases separating them. Germline CDR1 and CDR2: SGHDT and YYEEEE. CDR3 length: 14 amino acids.

The table lists this clone with a count of one. The rearrangement joins TRBV9 to TRBJ2-1; TRBD2 matches at 11 bases. Trimming cost V 4 bases and J 7 bases; bases outside gene matches: 10. CDR3 size: 16 residues. Per the germline V gene, CDR1 is SGDLS and CDR2 is YYNGEE. CDR3 nucleotides: TGTGCCAGCAGCCCTGTAGCGGGAGGGCCGTTAAATGAGCAGTTCTTC. Translating it yields CASSPVAGGPLNEQFF.

This chain uses TRBV6-1 with TRBJ2-3; 16 positions agree with TRBD2. The CDR3 runs 18 residues. CDR1 MNHNS and CDR2 SASEGT come from the germline V gene. The V gene end was trimmed by 4 bases and the J gene end by 6 bases; junction bases not matched to a gene: 10. CDR3 DNA sequence: TGTGCCAGCAGTGGACGGACCGGGACTAGCGGGAGGGCCGATACGCAGTATTTT. Amino acid sequence: CASSGRTGTSGRADTQYF.

Comment on this clone: The same CDR3 also results from other DNA sequences found in this sample. The rearrangement uses TRBV5-5 and TRBJ2-7; 9 bases are shared with TRBD1. Germline assignment: CDR1 SGHKS and CDR2 YYEKEE (reference sequence). The CDR3 is 15 amino acids. V was clipped by 1 base and J by 5 bases; unmatched bases: 7. DNA of the CDR3: TGTGCCAGCAGCTTGACGGGACAGGGTTTCAACGAGCAGTACTTC. Residues: CASSLTGQGFNEQYF. Full variable domain (outside the CDR3, taken from reference TRBV5-5 and TRBJ2-7): DAGVTQSPTHLIKTRGQQVTLRCSPISGHKSVSWYQQVLGQGPQFIFQYYEKEERGRGNFPDRFSARQFPNYSSELNVNALLLGDSALYLCASSLTGQGFNEQYFGPGTRLTVT.

This clone was counted only a few times. The V gene is TRBV6-4, the J gene TRBJ1-1, with 7 bases matching TRBD1. The CDR3 is made up of 14 amino acids. Germline loops: CDR1 MRHNA, CDR2 SNTAGT. Germline trimming cut 6 bases from V and 3 bases from J; bases unmatched to any gene: 7. The CDR3 region is CASRDIDRDTEAFF. The CDR3 DNA reads TGTGCCAGCAGAGACATTGACAGGGACACTGAAGCTTTCTTT.

This chain links TRBV7-2 with TRBJ2-7; 10 bases are a match to TRBD2. V dropped 6 bases and J dropped 6; count of bases not matched to a gene: 11. This CDR3 is built from 15 residues. Germline V gives CDR1 SGHTA, CDR2 FQGNSA. The CDR3 nucleotides are TGTGCCAGCAGGTTCCTCGGGACTAGCGTTGGCGAGCAGTACTTC. Translating it yields CASRFLGTSVGEQYF.

The chain couples TRBV9 to TRBJ1-4, with 10 bases aligning to TRBD1. V lost 0 bases to trimming and J lost 0 bases; unmatched junction nucleotides: 2. The CDR3 spans 17 residues. CDR1 SGDLS and CDR2 YYNGEE come from the germline V gene. The CDR3 is CASSVGTGGTTNEKLFF. The DNA of the CDR3 is TGTGCCAGCAGCGTAGGGACAGGGGGAACAACTAATGAAAAACTGTTTTTT.

V is TRBV15 and J is TRBJ1-2, with D possibly matching TRBD1 (6 bases). Germline CDR1 reads LNHNV; CDR2 reads YYDKDF (reference sequence). The CDR3 sequence is 13 residues long. V lost 10 bases, J lost 0 bases, and 12 bases lay in between. The DNA for the CDR3 is TGTGCCATCTCACAGGGATCTAACTATGGCTACACCTTC. It specifies CAISQGSNYGYTF.

The chain couples TRBV5-4 to TRBJ1-2; D perhaps matches TRBD1 (5 bases). This CDR3 is 13 amino acids long. V lost 0 bases and J 2 bases, leaving 5 bases between the germline ends. Germline V gives CDR1 SGHNT, CDR2 YYREEE (reference sequence). Here the CDR3 DNA reads TGTGCCAGCAGCTTGGACAGGAACTATGGCTACACCTTC. It yields the protein CASSLDRNYGYTF.

The J gene is TRBJ2-1, the V gene TRBV7-2; no clear D. The V gene lost 11 bases and the J gene lost 3 bases, with 14 bases spanning the gap. CDR3 length: 13 amino acids. CDR1 and CDR2 from the germline V gene are SGHTA and FQGNSA. The CDR3 coding sequence is TGTGCCTCCAGCACGGGTTACTACAATGAGCAGTTCTTC. Encoded protein: CASSTGYYNEQFF.

This chain joins TRBV4-3 and TRBJ2-1; possibly TRBD1 for D (5 bases). Germline V gene sequence: CDR1 LGHNA, CDR2 YSLEER. The CDR3 is made up of 15 amino acids. Trimming shortened V by 8 bases and J by 0 bases, and 14 bases separated the two germline ends. This chain's CDR3 is CASARRESSYNEQFF. CDR3 DNA sequence: TGCGCCAGCGCCCGCAGGGAAAGCTCCTACAATGAGCAGTTCTTC.

The chain links TRBV21-1 to TRBJ2-7; the D call in the table, TRBD2, was not verified against the DNA. TRBV21-1 represents a pseudogene. This CDR3 has 21 residues. The chain's CDR3 is CASSKTGFNPLAGGSVGEQYV. CDR3 nucleotide sequence: TGTGCCAGCAGCAAAACTGGCTTTAACCCTCTAGCGGGAGGCTCGGTGGGGGAGCAGTACGTC.

The rearrangement joins TRBV2 to TRBJ1-5; D remains ambiguous. The CDR3 extends over 13 amino acids. CDR1 and CDR2 from the germline V gene are SNHLY and FYNNEI. The ends were cut back, 9 bases at V and 4 bases at J, with 13 bases in the middle. CDR3 protein: CASSSLRNQPQHF. CDR3 DNA sequence: TGTGCCAGTTCATCACTCAGGAATCAGCCCCAGCATTTT.

This clone turned up a few times. CDR3 region: CASGPGGGPYEQYF. As DNA, the CDR3 is TGCGCCAGCGGGCCTGGGGGAGGGCCCTACGAGCAGTACTTC. The chain uses TRBV4-1 and TRBJ2-7; 7 nucleotides line up with TRBD2. The germline CDR1 and CDR2 sequences are MGHRA and YSYEKL. CDR3 size: 14 residues. The V gene end was trimmed by 8 bases and the J gene end by 2 bases; junction bases not matched to a gene: 9.

The chain uses TRBV9 and TRBJ2-1; the D gene is possibly TRBD2 (6 bases). Germline CDR1 is SGDLS and CDR2 is YYNGEE. The CDR3 length is 14 residues. V was clipped by 0 bases and J by 9 bases, with 13 bases between them. The CDR3 is CASSVARGAGEQFF. CDR3 nucleotide sequence: TGTGCCAGCAGCGTAGCTCGAGGAGCGGGTGAGCAGTTCTTC. The variable domain in full, completed from reference TRBV9 and TRBJ2-1, reads DSGVTQTPKHLITATGQRVTLRCSPRSGDLSVYWYQQSLDQGLQFLIQYYNGEERAKGNILERFSAQQFPDLHSELNLSSLELGDSALYFCASSVARGAGEQFFGPGTRLTVL.

The count of this clone is one. This rearrangement joins TRBV6-6 to TRBJ2-7; D is ambiguous. Germline V gives CDR1 MNHNY, CDR2 SVGAGI (reference sequence). V lost 5 bases, J lost 2 bases, and 7 bases lay in between. The length of the CDR3 is 12 residues. As DNA, the CDR3 is TGTGCCAGCAGTCCCAAACCCTACGAGCAGTACGTC. This encodes CASSPKPYEQYV.

This clone was detected only a few times. The rearrangement uses TRBV27 and TRBJ1-5; D is unresolved. V was clipped by 6 bases and J by 5 bases, with 14 bases between them. In germline, CDR1 is MNHEY, CDR2 SMNVEV (reference sequence). CDR3 length: 14 residues. CDR3 in amino acids: CASSLSRGDQPQHF. The DNA for the CDR3 is TGTGCCAGCAGCCTTAGTCGGGGTGATCAGCCCCAGCATTTT.

This chain uses TRBV6-1 with TRBJ2-7; the D gene could be TRBD1 or TRBD2 (6 bases each). This CDR3 comprises 15 residues. Germline V gives CDR1 MNHNS, CDR2 SASEGT. With 2 bases removed from V and 9 bases from J, the gap between germline ends came to 20 bases. This CDR3 reads CASSETGEGGVGQYV. The CDR3 coding sequence is TGTGCCAGCAGTGAAACGGGAGAGGGGGGTGTTGGGCAGTACGTC.

This clone appeared a few times. The gene calls are TRBV4-3 and TRBJ2-3; D gene uncertain. V lost 4 bases to trimming and J lost 5 bases, with 13 bases between them. Per germline, CDR1 LGHNA and CDR2 YSLEER. This CDR3 has 14 residues. The CDR3 DNA reads TGCGCCAGCAGCCGCTCAAGAGAGGAAGATACGCAGTATTTT. It yields the protein CASSRSREEDTQYF.

This clone was seen just once. V is TRBV6-5 and J is TRBJ2-3, with D perhaps TRBD1 (6 bases). V was shortened by 7 bases and J by 2 bases, with 13 bases between the two germline ends. Germline assignment: CDR1 MNHEY and CDR2 SVGAGI. This CDR3 contains 14 residues. CDR3: CASNAGAFTDTQYF. CDR3 sequence (DNA): TGTGCCAGCAACGCAGGGGCATTCACAGATACGCAGTATTTT.

The chain uses TRBV6-6 and TRBJ2-1; no reliable D call. The CDR3 has 11 residues. Germline CDR1 is MNHNY and CDR2 is SVGAGI (reference sequence). With 11 bases removed from V and 6 bases from J, the gap between germline ends came to 11 bases. CDR3 coding DNA: TGTGCCGGTGGGTCCGCCAATGAGCAGTTCTTC. It yields the protein CAGGSANEQFF.

The chain uses TRBV18 and TRBJ2-7, with 13 bases fitting TRBD2. The V segment lost 3 bases and the J segment 6 bases; nucleotides outside the gene matches: 5. The CDR3 runs 15 residues. CDR1 KGHSH and CDR2 LQKENI come from the germline V gene. CDR3 nucleotide sequence: TGTGCCAGCTCACCGGGACTAGCGGGATTTTTCGAGCAGTACTTC. It specifies CASSPGLAGFFEQYF.